The 8 T cell receptor beta chains given below trace back to one sample, sequenced in a study of control samples from healthy donors and cancer patients. Some clones are missing from TCRdb's copy, which holds only in-frame ones; the method was immunoSEQ multiplex PCR. Among some 30,000 clones listed, about 85% were seen once. The sample comprised formalin-fixed, paraffin-embedded tissue. These receptor sequences come from a female donor with melanoma.

This chain uses TRBV11-2 with TRBJ2-7, with D unresolved. There are 13 residues in the CDR3. V lost 2 bases to trimming and J lost 2 bases, with 7 bases between them. Germline V gives CDR1 SGHAT, CDR2 FQNNGV. The CDR3 DNA reads as TGTGCCAGCAGCTTACCGTCTACCTACGAGCAGTACTTC. Residues: CASSLPSTYEQYF.

V usage is TRBV5-8 and J usage is TRBJ2-5; the match to TRBD2 covers 7 bases. V dropped 1 base and J dropped 1; count of bases not matched to a gene: 7. Germline V lookup: CDR1 SGHTS, CDR2 YDEGEE. This CDR3 has 16 amino acids. The DNA of the CDR3 is TGTGCCAGCAGCTTGCAGCTAGCGGTTGGCCAAGAGACCCAGTACTTC. Its protein product is CASSLQLAVGQETQYF. Variable domain in full (rest from reference TRBV5-8 and TRBJ2-5): EAGVTQSPTHLIKTRGQQATLRCSPISGHTSVYWYQQALGLGLQFLLWYDEGEERNRGNFPPRFSGRQFPNYSSELNVNALELEDSALYLCASSLQLAVGQETQYFGPGTRLLVL.

J is TRBJ2-7 and V is TRBV7-8; a weak D match, TRBD1 (5 bases). Germline V gene sequence: CDR1 SGHVS, CDR2 FQNEAQ. Trimming shortened V by 5 bases and J by 0 bases, and 11 bases separated the two germline ends. This CDR3 has 14 residues. The CDR3 DNA follows: TGTGCCAGCAGCGCACAGGATAGCTCCTACGAGCAGTACTTC. This codes for CASSAQDSSYEQYF.

The rearrangement joins TRBV19 to TRBJ2-5, with 9 bases matching TRBD1. CDR1 is LNHDA, CDR2 SQIVND, per germline (reference sequence). The CDR3 covers 15 residues. J gave up 2 bases and V 5 bases, and 6 bases lay outside the gene matches. The DNA of the CDR3 is TGTGCCAGTAGTCTACAGGGGGCTGGGCAAGAGACCCAGTACTTC. It specifies CASSLQGAGQETQYF.

The gene calls are TRBV6-5 and TRBJ2-1, with 10 bases fitting TRBD2. The CDR3 contains 15 residues. The V and J ends lost 4 bases and 7 bases, in that order; junction bases with no gene match: 7. Per germline, CDR1 MNHEY and CDR2 SVGAGI. CDR3 sequence: CASSSSGSGRNEQFF. CDR3 DNA sequence: TGTGCCAGCAGTTCTAGCGGGAGTGGGAGGAATGAGCAGTTCTTC.

The genes are TRBV7-2 and TRBJ2-7; D might be TRBD2 (5 bases). This CDR3 contains 13 residues. V lost 5 bases and J 3 bases, leaving 11 bases between the germline ends. The germline V gene has CDR1 SGHTA and CDR2 FQGNSA. The DNA for the CDR3 is TGTGCCAGCAGCAATGGACTTGTCTACGAGCAGTACTTC. Its translation: CASSNGLVYEQYF.

V usage is TRBV11-2 and J usage is TRBJ2-7, with 10 bases matching TRBD1. Trimming removed 0 bases from V and 5 bases from J; junction bases left unmatched: 10. This CDR3 comprises 17 residues. Germline CDR1 is SGHAT and CDR2 is FQNNGV. The CDR3 DNA follows: TGTGCCAGCAGCTTAGATCTTCGGGGACAGGGGAACAACGAGCAGTACTTC. It codes for CASSLDLRGQGNNEQYF.

The table lists this clone with a count of one. The CDR3: CASSETGWTDTQYF. The CDR3 DNA sequence: TGTGCCAGCAGTGAGACAGGGTGGACAGATACGCAGTATTTT. This chain connects TRBV2 to TRBJ2-3, with 7 bases matching TRBD1. The germline CDR1 and CDR2 sequences are SNHLY and FYNNEI. With 3 bases clipped from V and 3 bases from J, the junction kept 3 bases outside the gene matches. The CDR3 is made up of 14 amino acids.